The clone carrying this TCR beta chain was seen repeatedly, ten times or more. Partitioning of CD4+ cells yielded a CD45RA+ naive subset and a CD45RA-negative memory subset. This CDR3 contains 17 residues. Trimming cost V 3 bases and J 2 bases, with 19 bases left between them. CDR1 is SNHLY and CDR2 is FYNNEI in the germline V gene. Clones were read by immunoSEQ multiplex PCR, and TCRdb kept only the in-frame ones, dropping some. This sample carries about 1 million clones, about 70% of them seen once, and the ten largest clones take approximately 1.5%. The sample comes from a study of shared clonotypes between healthy human individuals.

What was sequenced was memory CD4+ T cells sorted from blood. Subset given: CD45RA-negative fraction. This TCR came from a man younger than 35 in good health. The chain couples TRBV2 to TRBJ2-5, with a weak D call TRBD2 (6 bases). CDR3 coding DNA: TGTGCCAGCAGTGATGTTCAGGGTTTGGGGGGTCAAGAGACCCAGTACTTC. It specifies CASSDVQGLGGQETQYF.